The present T cell receptor (beta chain) was sequenced within a study of CD8 T cells in ankylosing spondylitis (dated by TCRdb to the late 2010s). Regarding the complete study: T cell receptor beta repertoires were profiled in healthy donors and ankylosing spondylitis patients so that disease-linked TCR variants could be found. Peripheral blood was sampled, and synovial fluid was also collected from ankylosing spondylitis patients. The full study cohort comprised around 25 ankylosing spondylitis patients and 85 to 120 healthy donors. What the work shows at the level of the full study, not this receptor alone: A TCR beta motif of eight highly homologous amino acid variants appeared characteristic of blood from ankylosing spondylitis patients. Some TCR beta motif variants had previously been reported in synovial fluid and blood of reactive arthritis patients, which suggested common disease-initiation mechanisms. A CD8+ phenotype was shown by the disease-linked clones, which were found at relatively low frequencies in peripheral blood. The disease-linked clones were reported to be significantly enriched in matched synovial fluid samples from ankylosing spondylitis patients.

A note on this clonotype: There is no known antigen for this receptor. No much larger clonotype is one base removed from it; base qualities were not supplied.

Spanning cysteine to phenylalanine, the CDR3 consists of 15 amino acids. Only the CDR3 DNA is retained, 45 bases long and in frame from the first base. Trimming at the junction amounts to 1 base on V and 4 bases on J, and the germline ends lie 14 bases apart. CDR1 MNHEY and CDR2 SMNVEV are derived from the germline V gene (reference sequence). Instrument used: Illumina HiSeq 2500. Quantitative 5'-RACE with molecular barcodes was used to prepare TCR beta libraries. Per the original workflow: Disease-linked TCR variants were identified with a new computational method built on a probabilistic model of VDJ rearrangement. TCRdb trimmed public reads at Q25 via fastp, called clones via MiXCR and kept in-frame beta chains. When rows share a CDR3 protein, they turn into one entry using the most common DNA and genes. These V and J calls rely on TCRdb rather than the paper's analysis. The table for this sample lists approximately 140,000 distinct CDR3 sequences; about a sixth of them were counted only once. Around a third of the sample belongs to the ten largest clones.

The TCR comes from a male donor with ankylosing spondylitis. The sequencing sample was made of blood, either unsorted or a sorted T cell fraction (not recorded which). Here the chain combines TRBV27 and TRBJ2-7, and possibly TRBD1, on 6 matching bases. CDR3 reads: CASSLFPGDKYEQYF. The DNA is as follows: TGTGCCAGCAGTTTATTCCCAGGGGACAAATACGAGCAGTACTTC.